The 19 T cell receptor beta chains presented below share a single source sample, sequenced in a study of T cells in Graves' hyperthyroidism and ophthalmopathy. RNA transcripts provided the source from which TCR beta CDR3 regions were amplified. HTBI primers drove first-round RT-PCR of the TCR CDR3. MiXCR was run by TCRdb on the multiplex PCR reads, yielding one entry per CDR3 protein. Among hundreds of thousands of distinct CDR3 sequences listed, 40% to 55% were seen once. Sequenced material: peripheral blood or thyroid tissue (not recorded which). These receptors came from a woman aged 18-29 years with Graves' hyperthyroidism.

The V call is TRBV7-9, the J call TRBJ1-3; D gene ambiguous. Germline-derived CDR1 and CDR2 are SEHNR and FQNEAQ (reference sequence). V gave up 2 bases and J gave up 0 bases, with 14 bases separating them. CDR3 length: 17 residues. CDR3 sequence reads: CASSLSWPSGSGNTIYF. The CDR3 DNA sequence: TGTGCCAGCAGCTTATCCTGGCCCTCCGGCTCTGGAAACACCATATATTTT.

Comment on this clonotype: The final CDR3 position lacks the conserved phenylalanine or tryptophan, pointing to a likely read error. No DNA is shown, since the ends of the CDR3 on it are uncertain; the CDR3 is the one TCRdb lists. V gene TRBV20-1 combines with J gene TRBJ2-6. The germline V gene has CDR1 DFQATT and CDR2 SNEGSKA (reference sequence). From its first to its last residue, the CDR3 has 8 amino acids. CDR3 in amino acids: CSARVETS.

The chain employs TRBV7-9 and TRBJ1-1; weak D call: TRBD1 (5 bases). The germline CDR1 and CDR2 sequences are SEHNR and FQNEAQ (reference sequence). The CDR3 loop spans 16 amino acids. The V end lost 2 bases, the J end lost 5 bases, and 18 bases lay between the germline ends. Written as DNA, the CDR3 is TGTGCCAGCAGCTTAAGCTTCCCCAGGGCGGGTACTGAAGCTTTCTTT. It is translated as CASSLSFPRAGTEAFF.

J is TRBJ1-5 and V is TRBV10-3; D perhaps matches TRBD1 (5 bases). The CDR3 extends over 13 amino acids. Germline V lookup: CDR1 ENHRY, CDR2 SYGVKD. Trimming removed 6 bases from V and 1 base from J, with 7 bases in between. This chain's CDR3 is CAIRYRSNQPQHF. The DNA for the CDR3 is TGTGCCATCAGATACAGGAGCAATCAGCCCCAGCATTTT.

Here the CDR3 reads CASSYSVVRETQYF. CDR3 DNA sequence: TGTGCCAGCAGTTACTCCGTGGTACGAGAGACCCAGTACTTC. This sequence joins TRBV7-2 and TRBJ2-5; D is ambiguous. This CDR3 region has 14 residues. The germline gives CDR1 SGHTA, CDR2 FQGNSA. The V end lost 6 bases, the J end lost 4 bases, and 15 bases lay between the germline ends. The full variable domain, its missing parts supplied by reference TRBV7-2 and TRBJ2-5, is GAGVSQSPSNKVTEKGKDVELRCDPISGHTALYWYRQSLGQGLEFLIYFQGNSAPDKSGLPSDRFSAERTGGSVSTLTIQRTQQEDSAVYLCASSYSVVRETQYFGPGTRLLVL.

V and J are TRBV11-3 and TRBJ2-2, with D possibly being TRBD1 or TRBD2 (5 bases each). CDR3 length: 16 residues. The V end was cut by 8 bases, the J end by 4 bases, with 20 bases between. Germline lookup yields CDR1 SGHNT and CDR2 YENEEA. CDR3 region: CASHFRGADGTGELFF. The CDR3 nucleotides read TGTGCCAGCCATTTTCGGGGCGCGGATGGCACCGGGGAGCTGTTTTTT.

This clonotype was picked up a small number of times. The V call is TRBV7-2, the J call TRBJ1-1, with D possibly matching TRBD1 (5 bases). Germline V lookup: CDR1 SGHTA, CDR2 FQGNSA. With 5 bases removed from V and 6 bases from J, the gap between germline ends came to 10 bases. This CDR3 has 12 amino acids. The CDR3 loop is CASSRGGAEAFF. In nucleotides, the CDR3 is TGTGCCAGCAGCCGGGGGGGGGCTGAAGCTTTCTTT. Complete variable domain (other parts from reference TRBV7-2 and TRBJ1-1): GAGVSQSPSNKVTEKGKDVELRCDPISGHTALYWYRQSLGQGLEFLIYFQGNSAPDKSGLPSDRFSAERTGGSVSTLTIQRTQQEDSAVYLCASSRGGAEAFFGQGTRLTVV.

In its sample, this clonotype was seen a few times. The chain carries TRBV20-1 and TRBJ1-1; weak D call: TRBD1 (5 bases). This CDR3 is built from 16 residues. Per the germline V gene, CDR1 is DFQATT and CDR2 is SNEGSKA (reference sequence). V shed 4 bases and J shed 3 bases, with 21 bases lying between them. The chain's CDR3 is CSAKDGARVFDTEAFF. In DNA form, the CDR3 reads TGCAGTGCTAAAGACGGTGCCAGGGTTTTCGACACTGAAGCTTTCTTT.

About this clonotype: This clone may be a read error of a much larger clone one base away. This chain uses TRBV24-1 with TRBJ2-5; D may be TRBD2 (5 bases). The V gene's germline CDR1 is KGHDR and CDR2 SFDVKD. This CDR3 is 15 amino acids long. The V end lost 4 bases, the J end lost 3 bases, and 14 bases lay between the germline ends. DNA for the CDR3: TGTGCCACCAGTGACCGCGGACCGAGGGAAGAGACCCAGTACTTC. It codes for CATSDRGPREETQYF.

This clonotype showed up many times. The chain has TRBV2 and TRBJ1-1; D is unclear. V was trimmed by 4 bases and J by 3 bases, leaving 9 bases between them. Germline V gene data show CDR1 as SNHLY and CDR2 as FYNNEI. The CDR3 sequence is 13 residues long. Here the CDR3 DNA reads TGTGCCAGCAGTGGTGACGGTTACACTGAAGCTTTCTTT. Translation gives CASSGDGYTEAFF.

This clonotype was observed at least ten times. V is TRBV29-1 and J is TRBJ1-1, with 10 bases identical to TRBD1. The CDR3 sequence is 14 residues long. Trimming removed 6 bases from V and 0 bases from J; junction bases left unmatched: 4. Germline V CDR1 and CDR2: SQVTM, ANQGSEA. For the CDR3, the DNA is TGCAGCGTCGGGACAGGGGCACTGAACACTGAAGCTTTCTTT. It yields the protein CSVGTGALNTEAFF.

The CDR3 coding sequence is TGTGCCAGCAGCTTAGATGGTTTCAGGAGACTTGGAAACACCATATATTTT. It translates to CASSLDGFRRLGNTIYF. V gene TRBV11-2 combines with J gene TRBJ1-3; D gene ambiguous. V dropped 0 bases and J dropped 3 bases, with 15 bases sitting between them. The CDR3 has 17 residues. The germline V gene encodes CDR1 SGHAT and CDR2 FQNNGV. Full variable domain (remainder filled in from reference TRBV11-2 and TRBJ1-3): EAGVAQSPRYKIIEKRQSVAFWCNPISGHATLYWYQQILGQGPKLLIQFQNNGVVDDSQLPKDRFSAERLKGVDSTLKIQPAKLEDSAVYLCASSLDGFRRLGNTIYFGEGSWLTVV.

This clonotype was seen a handful of times. The gene calls are TRBV6-4 and TRBJ2-2; no definite D call. The CDR3 is 13 residues long. From germline, CDR1 is MRHNA and CDR2 SNTAGT. Trimming stripped 5 bases from V and 0 bases from J, with 4 bases between. The CDR3 DNA is TGTGCCAGCAGTCGTTCGAACACCGGGGAGCTGTTTTTT. This encodes CASSRSNTGELFF.

This sequence joins TRBV7-1 and TRBJ1-1; unclear D gene. TRBV7-1 is designated an ORF whose function remains uncertain. V was trimmed by 8 bases and J by 0 bases, leaving 7 bases between them. The CDR3 extends over 12 amino acids. DNA of the CDR3: TGTGCCAGCGCTCCGATGAACACTGAAGCTTTCTTT. This translates into CASAPMNTEAFF.

The chain recombines TRBV20-1 with TRBJ2-7; D is tentatively TRBD1 or TRBD2 (5 bases each). Germline V gene data show CDR1 as DFQATT and CDR2 as SNEGSKA (reference sequence). V lost 0 bases, J lost 0 bases, and 9 bases lay in between. The CDR3 runs 14 residues. The CDR3 protein is CSAREGVSSYEQYF. The CDR3 DNA sequence: TGCAGTGCTAGAGAGGGGGTAAGCTCCTACGAGCAGTACTTC.

This clonotype was seen many times. The chain uses TRBV29-1 and TRBJ1-5; D unresolved. Germline CDR1 SQVTM, CDR2 ANQGSEA. With 6 bases removed from V and 3 bases from J, the gap between germline ends came to 9 bases. This CDR3 has 12 amino acids. The CDR3 sequence: CSVRGINQPQHF. The CDR3, as DNA: TGCAGCGTCCGTGGGATCAATCAGCCCCAGCATTTT.

The genes are TRBV20-1 and TRBJ2-7; 10 nucleotides line up with TRBD2. CDR1 DFQATT and CDR2 SNEGSKA come from the germline V gene (reference sequence). There are 14 residues in the CDR3. The V segment lost 5 bases and the J segment 6 bases; nucleotides outside the gene matches: 10. In nucleotides, the CDR3 is TGCAGTGCTGGGCTAGCGGGAGATACCCGCGAGCAGTACTTC. It yields the protein CSAGLAGDTREQYF.

This clonotype was counted only a few times. The gene calls are TRBV6-6 and TRBJ1-4; D remains unclear. Trimming cost V 5 bases and J 0 bases, with 7 bases left between them. Germline CDR1 reads MNHNY; CDR2 reads SVGAGI (reference sequence). The CDR3 extends over 14 amino acids. This CDR3 is CASSESATNEKLFF. In DNA form, the CDR3 reads TGTGCCAGCAGTGAATCCGCAACTAATGAAAAACTGTTTTTT.

This clonotype was observed a few times. One end of the junction does not line up with germline, which may come from a read error. The J gene is TRBJ2-7, the V gene TRBV19, with D tentatively TRBD2 (7 bases). The CDR3 length is 12 residues. Looked up from germline, CDR1 is LNHDA and CDR2 is SQIVND (reference sequence). CDR3 region: CASKGGNHEQYF. The CDR3 DNA reads TGCGCCAGCAAGGGGGGGAACCACGAGCAGTACTTC.